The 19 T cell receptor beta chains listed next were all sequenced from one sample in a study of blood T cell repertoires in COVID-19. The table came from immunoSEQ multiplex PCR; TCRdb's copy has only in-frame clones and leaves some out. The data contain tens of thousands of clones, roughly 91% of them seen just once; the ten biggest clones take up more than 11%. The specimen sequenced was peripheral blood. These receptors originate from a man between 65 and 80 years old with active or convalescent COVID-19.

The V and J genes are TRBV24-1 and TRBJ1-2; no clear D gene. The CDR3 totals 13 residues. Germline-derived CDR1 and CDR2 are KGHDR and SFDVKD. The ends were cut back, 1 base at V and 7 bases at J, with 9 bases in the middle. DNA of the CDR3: TGTGCCACCAGTGATTTCGAGGGAGGTGGCTACACCTTC. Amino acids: CATSDFEGGGYTF.

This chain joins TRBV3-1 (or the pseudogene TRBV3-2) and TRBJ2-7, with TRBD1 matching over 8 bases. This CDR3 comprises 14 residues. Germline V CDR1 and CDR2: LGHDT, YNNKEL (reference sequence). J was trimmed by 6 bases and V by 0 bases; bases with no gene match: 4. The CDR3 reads CASSQETGVVEQYF. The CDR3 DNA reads TGTGCCAGCAGCCAAGAGACAGGGGTGGTCGAGCAGTACTTC.

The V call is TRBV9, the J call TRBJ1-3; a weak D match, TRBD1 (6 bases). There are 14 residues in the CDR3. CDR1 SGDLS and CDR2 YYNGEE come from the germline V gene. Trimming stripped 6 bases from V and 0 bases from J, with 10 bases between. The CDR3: CASTRQDSGNTIYF. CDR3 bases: TGTGCCAGCACAAGACAGGACTCTGGAAACACCATATATTTT.

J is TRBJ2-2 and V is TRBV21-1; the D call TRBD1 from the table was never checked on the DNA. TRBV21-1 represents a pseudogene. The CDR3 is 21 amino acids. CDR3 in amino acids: CASSYLYRDSLTPDDTGELFF. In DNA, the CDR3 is TGTGCCAGCAGCTATCTCTACCGGGACAGCCTTACCCCCGATGACACCGGGGAGCTGTTTTTT.

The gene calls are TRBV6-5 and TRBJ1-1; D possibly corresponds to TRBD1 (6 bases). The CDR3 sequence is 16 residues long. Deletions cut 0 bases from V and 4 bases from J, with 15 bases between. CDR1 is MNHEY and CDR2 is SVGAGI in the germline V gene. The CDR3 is CASSYSATGQFTEAFF. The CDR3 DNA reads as TGTGCCAGCAGTTACTCGGCCACAGGACAGTTCACTGAAGCTTTCTTT.

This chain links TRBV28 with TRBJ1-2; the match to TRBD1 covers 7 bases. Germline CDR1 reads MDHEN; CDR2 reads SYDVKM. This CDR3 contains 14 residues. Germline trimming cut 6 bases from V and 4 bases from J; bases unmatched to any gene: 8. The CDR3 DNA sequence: TGTGCCAGCAGCAAAGGGTCAGGGGGCTATGGCTACACCTTC. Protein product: CASSKGSGGYGYTF.

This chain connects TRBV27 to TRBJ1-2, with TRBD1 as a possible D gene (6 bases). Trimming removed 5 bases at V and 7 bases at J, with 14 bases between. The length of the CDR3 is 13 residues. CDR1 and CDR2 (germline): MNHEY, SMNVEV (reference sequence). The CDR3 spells CASSEYREGGYTF. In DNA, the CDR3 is TGTGCCAGCAGTGAATACAGGGAAGGTGGCTACACCTTC.

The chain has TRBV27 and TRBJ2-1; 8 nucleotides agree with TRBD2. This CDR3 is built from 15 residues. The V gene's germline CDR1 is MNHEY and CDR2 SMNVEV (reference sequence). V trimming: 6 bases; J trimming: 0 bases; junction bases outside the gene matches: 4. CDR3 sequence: CASSPGGNSYNEQFF. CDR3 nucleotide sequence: TGTGCCAGCAGCCCGGGGGGGAACTCCTACAATGAGCAGTTCTTC.

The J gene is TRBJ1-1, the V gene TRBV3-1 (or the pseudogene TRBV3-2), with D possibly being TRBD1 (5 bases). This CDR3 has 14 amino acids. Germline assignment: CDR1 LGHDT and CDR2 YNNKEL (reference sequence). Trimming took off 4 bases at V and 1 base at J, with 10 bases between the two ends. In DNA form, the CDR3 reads TGTGCCAGCAGCCCTCGGGGGGGGAACACTGAAGCTTTCTTT. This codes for CASSPRGGNTEAFF.

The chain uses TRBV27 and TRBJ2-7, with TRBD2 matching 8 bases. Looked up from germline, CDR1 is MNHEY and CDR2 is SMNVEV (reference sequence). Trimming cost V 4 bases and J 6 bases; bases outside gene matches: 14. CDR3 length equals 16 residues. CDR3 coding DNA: TGTGCCAGCAGTTCCTTTGGAGCGGGAGCCCCGGTCGAGCAGTACTTC. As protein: CASSSFGAGAPVEQYF.

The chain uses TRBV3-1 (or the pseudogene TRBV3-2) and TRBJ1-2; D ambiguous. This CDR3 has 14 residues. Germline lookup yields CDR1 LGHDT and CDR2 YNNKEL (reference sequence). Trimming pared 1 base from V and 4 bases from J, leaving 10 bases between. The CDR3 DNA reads TGTGCCAGCAGCCAAGGAGGAGGGCGCTATGGCTACACCTTC. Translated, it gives CASSQGGGRYGYTF.

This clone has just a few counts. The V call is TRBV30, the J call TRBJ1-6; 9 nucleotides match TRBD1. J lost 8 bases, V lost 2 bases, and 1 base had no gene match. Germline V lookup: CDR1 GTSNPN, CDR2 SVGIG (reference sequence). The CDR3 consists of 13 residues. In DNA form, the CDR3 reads TGTGCCTGGAGTCGACAGGGGGATTCACCCCTCCACTTT. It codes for CAWSRQGDSPLHF.

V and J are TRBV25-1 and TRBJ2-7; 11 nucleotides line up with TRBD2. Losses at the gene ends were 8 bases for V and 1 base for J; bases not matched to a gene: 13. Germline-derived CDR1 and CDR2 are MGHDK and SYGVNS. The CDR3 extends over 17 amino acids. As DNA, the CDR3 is TGTGCCAGCGAGAGTGGGACTAGCGGTCCTTATTCCTACGAGCAGTACTTC. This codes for CASESGTSGPYSYEQYF.

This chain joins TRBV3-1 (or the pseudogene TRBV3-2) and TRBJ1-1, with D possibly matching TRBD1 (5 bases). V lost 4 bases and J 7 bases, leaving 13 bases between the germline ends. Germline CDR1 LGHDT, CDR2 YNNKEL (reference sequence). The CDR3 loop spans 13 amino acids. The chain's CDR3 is CASSRTTGGEAFF. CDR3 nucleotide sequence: TGTGCCAGCAGCCGAACAACAGGCGGTGAAGCTTTCTTT.

The chain's CDR3 is CASSPRDRVNSPLHF. CDR3 DNA sequence: TGTGCCAGCAGTCCCCGGGACAGAGTTAATTCACCCCTCCACTTT. The chain is built from TRBV28 and TRBJ1-6; 7 bases align to TRBD1. The CDR3 totals 15 residues. The germline CDR1 and CDR2 sequences are MDHEN and SYDVKM. V lost 5 bases to trimming and J lost 6 bases; unmatched junction nucleotides: 7.

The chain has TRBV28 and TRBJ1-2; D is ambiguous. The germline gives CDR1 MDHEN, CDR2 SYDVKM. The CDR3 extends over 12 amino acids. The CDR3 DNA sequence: TGTGCTTGCTCGGAGTCTAACTATGGCTACACCTTC. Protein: CACSESNYGYTF.

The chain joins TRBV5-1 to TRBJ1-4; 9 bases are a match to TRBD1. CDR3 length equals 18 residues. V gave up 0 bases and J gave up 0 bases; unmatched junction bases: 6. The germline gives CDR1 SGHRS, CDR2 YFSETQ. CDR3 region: CASSLAPGQGATNEKLFF. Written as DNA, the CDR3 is TGCGCCAGCAGCTTGGCCCCGGGACAGGGAGCAACTAATGAAAAACTGTTTTTT.

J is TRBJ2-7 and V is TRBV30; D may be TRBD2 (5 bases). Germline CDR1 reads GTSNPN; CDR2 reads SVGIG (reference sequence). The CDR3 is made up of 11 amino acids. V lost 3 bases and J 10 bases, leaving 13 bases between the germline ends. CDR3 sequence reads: CAWSLGDYQYF. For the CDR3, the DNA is TGTGCCTGGAGCCTGGGAGATTACCAGTACTTC.

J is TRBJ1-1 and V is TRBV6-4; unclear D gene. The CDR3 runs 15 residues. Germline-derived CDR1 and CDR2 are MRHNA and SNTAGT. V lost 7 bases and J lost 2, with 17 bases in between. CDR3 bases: TGTGCCAGCACTAGAGTAGCCATGTCAAACACTGAAGCTTTCTTT. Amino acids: CASTRVAMSNTEAFF.